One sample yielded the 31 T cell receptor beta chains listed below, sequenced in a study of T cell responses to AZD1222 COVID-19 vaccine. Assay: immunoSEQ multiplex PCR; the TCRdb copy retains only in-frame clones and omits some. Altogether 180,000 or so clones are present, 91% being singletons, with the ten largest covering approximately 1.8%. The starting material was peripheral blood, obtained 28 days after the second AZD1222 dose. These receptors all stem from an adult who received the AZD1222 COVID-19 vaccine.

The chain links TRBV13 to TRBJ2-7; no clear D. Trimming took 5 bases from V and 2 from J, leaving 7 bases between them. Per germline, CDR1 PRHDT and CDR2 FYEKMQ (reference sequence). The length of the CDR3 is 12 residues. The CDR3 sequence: CASSGRPYEQYF. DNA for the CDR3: TGTGCCAGCAGCGGGCGCCCCTACGAGCAGTACTTC.

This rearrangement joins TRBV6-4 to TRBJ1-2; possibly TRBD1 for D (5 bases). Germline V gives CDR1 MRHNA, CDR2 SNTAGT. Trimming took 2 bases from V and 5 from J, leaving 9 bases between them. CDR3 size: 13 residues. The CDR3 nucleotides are TGTGCCAGCAGTGACGGCCAGGGTTATGGCTACACCTTC. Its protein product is CASSDGQGYGYTF.

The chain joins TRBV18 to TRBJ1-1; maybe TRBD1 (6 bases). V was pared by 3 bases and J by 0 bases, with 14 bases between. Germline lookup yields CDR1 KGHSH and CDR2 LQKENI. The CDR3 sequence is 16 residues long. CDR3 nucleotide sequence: TGTGCCAGCTCACCGGGGGCCCCCGGGGTGAACACTGAAGCTTTCTTT. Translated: CASSPGAPGVNTEAFF. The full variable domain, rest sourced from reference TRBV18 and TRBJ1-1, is NAGVMQNPRHLVRRRGQEARLRCSPMKGHSHVYWYRQLPEEGLKFMVYLQKENIIDESGMPKERFSAEFPKEGPSILRIQQVVRGDSAAYFCASSPGAPGVNTEAFFGQGTRLTVV.

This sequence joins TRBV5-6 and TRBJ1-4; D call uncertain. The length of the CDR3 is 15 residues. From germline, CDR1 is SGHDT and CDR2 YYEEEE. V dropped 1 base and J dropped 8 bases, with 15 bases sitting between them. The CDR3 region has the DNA TGTGCCAGCAGCTTGAGAGGCGGGGTTAAAGAAAAACTGTTTTTT. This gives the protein CASSLRGGVKEKLFF.

This CDR3 is CASSESRTLEAFF. The CDR3 DNA reads as TGTGCCAGCAGTGAATCGAGGACACTTGAAGCTTTCTTT. This rearrangement joins TRBV6-1 to TRBJ1-1, with D possibly being TRBD1 (5 bases). The CDR3 length is 13 residues. Trimming shortened V by 2 bases and J by 7 bases, and 11 bases separated the two germline ends. Germline V gene sequence: CDR1 MNHNS, CDR2 SASEGT.

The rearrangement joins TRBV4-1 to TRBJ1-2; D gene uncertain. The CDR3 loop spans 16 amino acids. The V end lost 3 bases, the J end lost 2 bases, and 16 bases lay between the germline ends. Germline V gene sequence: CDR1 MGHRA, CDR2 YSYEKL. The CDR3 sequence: CASSHLFPTLNYGYTF. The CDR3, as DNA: TGCGCCAGCAGCCACCTTTTCCCCACCTTAAACTATGGCTACACCTTC.

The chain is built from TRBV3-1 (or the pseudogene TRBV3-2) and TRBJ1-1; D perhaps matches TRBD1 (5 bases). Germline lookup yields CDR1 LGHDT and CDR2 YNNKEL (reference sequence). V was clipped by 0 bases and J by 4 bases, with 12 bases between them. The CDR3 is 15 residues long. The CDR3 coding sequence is TGTGCCAGCAGCCAAGAAAGCGCGGGGGTCACTGAAGCTTTCTTT. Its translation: CASSQESAGVTEAFF.

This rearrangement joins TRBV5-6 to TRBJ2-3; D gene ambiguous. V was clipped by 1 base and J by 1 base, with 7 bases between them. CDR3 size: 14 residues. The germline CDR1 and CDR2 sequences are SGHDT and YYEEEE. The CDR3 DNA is TGTGCCAGCAGCTTGAACTACCGCACAGATACGCAGTATTTT. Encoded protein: CASSLNYRTDTQYF.

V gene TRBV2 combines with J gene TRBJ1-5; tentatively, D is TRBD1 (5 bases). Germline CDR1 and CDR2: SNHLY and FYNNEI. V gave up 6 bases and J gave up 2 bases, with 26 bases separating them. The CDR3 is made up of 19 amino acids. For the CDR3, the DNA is TGTGCCAGCAGGGGGGGTGGGCCAGATAGTAGAACGGGCAATCAGCCCCAGCATTTT. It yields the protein CASRGGGPDSRTGNQPQHF.

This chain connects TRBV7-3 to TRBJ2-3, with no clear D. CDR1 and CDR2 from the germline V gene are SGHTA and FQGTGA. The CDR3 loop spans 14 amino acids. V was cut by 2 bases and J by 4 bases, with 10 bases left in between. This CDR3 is CASSLGVRPDTQYF. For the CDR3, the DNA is TGTGCCAGCAGCTTAGGGGTCAGACCAGATACGCAGTATTTT.

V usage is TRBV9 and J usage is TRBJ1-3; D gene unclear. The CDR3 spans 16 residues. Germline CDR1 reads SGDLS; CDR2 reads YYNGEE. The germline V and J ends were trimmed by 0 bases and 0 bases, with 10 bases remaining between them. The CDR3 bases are TGTGCCAGCAGCGTAGTTGTCCCGTCCTCTGGAAACACCATATATTTT. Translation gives CASSVVVPSSGNTIYF.

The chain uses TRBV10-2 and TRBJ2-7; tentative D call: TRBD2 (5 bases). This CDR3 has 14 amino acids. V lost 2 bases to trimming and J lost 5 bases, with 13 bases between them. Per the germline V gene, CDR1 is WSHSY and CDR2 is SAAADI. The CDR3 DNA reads TGCGCCAGCAGTGAGGGGAGTTTCAGAGACGAGCAGTACTTC. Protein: CASSEGSFRDEQYF.

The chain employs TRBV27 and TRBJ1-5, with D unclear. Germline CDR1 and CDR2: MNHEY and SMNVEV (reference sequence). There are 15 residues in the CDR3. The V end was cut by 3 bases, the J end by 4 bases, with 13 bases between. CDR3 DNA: TGTGCCAGCAGTTTGCGTTTCCAAATTAATCAGCCCCAGCATTTT. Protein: CASSLRFQINQPQHF.

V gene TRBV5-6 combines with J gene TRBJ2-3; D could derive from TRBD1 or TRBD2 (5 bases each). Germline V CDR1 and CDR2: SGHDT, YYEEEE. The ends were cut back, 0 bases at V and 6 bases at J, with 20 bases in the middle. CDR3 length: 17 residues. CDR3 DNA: TGTGCCAGCAGCTTGGCCACGGGGCTAGTGGGCCGGGATACGCAGTATTTT. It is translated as CASSLATGLVGRDTQYF.

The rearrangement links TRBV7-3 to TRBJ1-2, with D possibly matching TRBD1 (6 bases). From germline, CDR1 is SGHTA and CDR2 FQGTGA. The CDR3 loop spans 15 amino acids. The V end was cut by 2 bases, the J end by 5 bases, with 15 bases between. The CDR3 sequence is CASSLQAGERYGYTF. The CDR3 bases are TGTGCCAGCAGCTTACAGGCAGGGGAAAGATATGGCTACACCTTC.

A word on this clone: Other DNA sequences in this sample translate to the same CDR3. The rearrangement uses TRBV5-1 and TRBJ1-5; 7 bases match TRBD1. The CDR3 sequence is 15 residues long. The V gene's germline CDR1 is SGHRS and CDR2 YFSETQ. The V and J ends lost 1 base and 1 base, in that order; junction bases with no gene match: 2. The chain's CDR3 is CASSLSTGSNQPQHF. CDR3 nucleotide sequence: TGCGCCAGCAGCTTGTCGACAGGGAGCAATCAGCCCCAGCATTTT.

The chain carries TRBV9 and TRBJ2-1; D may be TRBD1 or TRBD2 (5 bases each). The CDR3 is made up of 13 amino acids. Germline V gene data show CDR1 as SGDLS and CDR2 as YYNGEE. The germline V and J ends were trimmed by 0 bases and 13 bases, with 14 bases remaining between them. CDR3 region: CASSVVGDHVQFF. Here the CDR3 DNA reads TGTGCCAGCAGCGTAGTGGGGGACCACGTCCAGTTCTTC.

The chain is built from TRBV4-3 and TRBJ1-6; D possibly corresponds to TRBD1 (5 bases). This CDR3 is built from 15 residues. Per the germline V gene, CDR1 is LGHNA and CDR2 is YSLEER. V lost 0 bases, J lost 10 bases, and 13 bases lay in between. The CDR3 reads CASSQDWQGRSPLHF. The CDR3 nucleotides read TGCGCCAGCAGCCAAGATTGGCAGGGTAGGTCACCCCTCCACTTT.

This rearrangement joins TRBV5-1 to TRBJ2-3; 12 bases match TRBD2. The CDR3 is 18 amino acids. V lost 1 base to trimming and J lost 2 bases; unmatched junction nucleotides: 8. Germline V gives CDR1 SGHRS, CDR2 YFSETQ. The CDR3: CASSLKLAGGTFTDTQYF. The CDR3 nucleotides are TGCGCCAGCAGCTTGAAACTAGCGGGGGGAACCTTCACAGATACGCAGTATTTT.

The CDR3 sequence is CASSLERGGETQYF. As DNA, the CDR3 is TGTGCCAGCAGCTTGGAGCGGGGAGGGGAGACCCAGTACTTC. The chain combines TRBV5-4 with TRBJ2-5, with TRBD2 matching over 7 bases. The germline gives CDR1 SGHNT, CDR2 YYREEE (reference sequence). The CDR3 runs to 14 residues. V shed 0 bases and J 5 bases; nucleotides not matched to a gene: 4.

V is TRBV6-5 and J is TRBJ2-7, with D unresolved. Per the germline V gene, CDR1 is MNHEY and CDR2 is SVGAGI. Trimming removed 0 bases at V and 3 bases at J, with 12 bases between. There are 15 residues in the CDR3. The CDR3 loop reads CASSYSRQVDYEQYF. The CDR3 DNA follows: TGTGCCAGCAGTTACTCTCGCCAGGTCGACTACGAGCAGTACTTC.

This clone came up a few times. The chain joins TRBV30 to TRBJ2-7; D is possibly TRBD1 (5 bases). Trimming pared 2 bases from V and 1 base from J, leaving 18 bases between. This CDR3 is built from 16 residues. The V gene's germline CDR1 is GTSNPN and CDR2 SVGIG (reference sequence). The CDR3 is CAWSPAGRGFSYEQYF. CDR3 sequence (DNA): TGTGCCTGGAGTCCCGCCGGAAGGGGCTTTTCCTACGAGCAGTACTTC.

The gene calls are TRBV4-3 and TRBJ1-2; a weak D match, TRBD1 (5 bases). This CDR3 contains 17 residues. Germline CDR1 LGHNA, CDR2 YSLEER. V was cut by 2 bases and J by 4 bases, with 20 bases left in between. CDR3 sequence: CASSQSIAVGGSYGYTF. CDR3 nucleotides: TGCGCCAGCAGCCAATCCATCGCGGTCGGGGGATCCTATGGCTACACCTTC.

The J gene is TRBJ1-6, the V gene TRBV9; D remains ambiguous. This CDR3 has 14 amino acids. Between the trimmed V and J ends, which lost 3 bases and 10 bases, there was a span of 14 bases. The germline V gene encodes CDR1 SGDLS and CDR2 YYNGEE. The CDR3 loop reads CASSARQQGSPLHF. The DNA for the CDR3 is TGTGCCAGCAGCGCCCGGCAACAAGGATCACCCCTCCACTTT.

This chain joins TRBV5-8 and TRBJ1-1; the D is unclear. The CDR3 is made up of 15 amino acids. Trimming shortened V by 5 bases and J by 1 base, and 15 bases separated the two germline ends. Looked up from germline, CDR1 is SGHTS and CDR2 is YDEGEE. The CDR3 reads CASRSRGRRNTEAFF. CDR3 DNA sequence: TGTGCCAGCAGGTCCCGGGGTAGGAGGAACACTGAAGCTTTCTTT. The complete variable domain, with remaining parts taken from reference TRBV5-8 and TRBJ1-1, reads EAGVTQSPTHLIKTRGQQATLRCSPISGHTSVYWYQQALGLGLQFLLWYDEGEERNRGNFPPRFSGRQFPNYSSELNVNALELEDSALYLCASRSRGRRNTEAFFGQGTRLTVV.

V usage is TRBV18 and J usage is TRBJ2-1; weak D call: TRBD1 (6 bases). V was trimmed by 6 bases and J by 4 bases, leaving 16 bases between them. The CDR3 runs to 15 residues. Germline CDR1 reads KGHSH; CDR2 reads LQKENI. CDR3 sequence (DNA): TGTGCCAGCTCTCTCGACAGGACCCTTTACAATGAGCAGTTCTTC. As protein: CASSLDRTLYNEQFF. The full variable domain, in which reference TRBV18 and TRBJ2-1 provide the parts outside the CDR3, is NAGVMQNPRHLVRRRGQEARLRCSPMKGHSHVYWYRQLPEEGLKFMVYLQKENIIDESGMPKERFSAEFPKEGPSILRIQQVVRGDSAAYFCASSLDRTLYNEQFFGPGTRLTVL.

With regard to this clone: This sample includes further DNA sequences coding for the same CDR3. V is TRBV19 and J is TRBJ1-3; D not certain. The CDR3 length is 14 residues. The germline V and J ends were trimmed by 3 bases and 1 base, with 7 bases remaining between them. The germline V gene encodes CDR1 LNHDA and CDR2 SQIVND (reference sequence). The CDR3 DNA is TGTGCCAGTAGTATTGGCAGGTCTGGAAACACCATATATTTT. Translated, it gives CASSIGRSGNTIYF. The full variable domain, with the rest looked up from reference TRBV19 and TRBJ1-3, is DGGITQSPKYLFRKEGQNVTLSCEQNLNHDAMYWYRQDPGQGLRLIYYSQIVNDFQKGDIAEGYSVSREKKESFPLTVTSAQKNPTAFYLCASSIGRSGNTIYFGEGSWLTVV.

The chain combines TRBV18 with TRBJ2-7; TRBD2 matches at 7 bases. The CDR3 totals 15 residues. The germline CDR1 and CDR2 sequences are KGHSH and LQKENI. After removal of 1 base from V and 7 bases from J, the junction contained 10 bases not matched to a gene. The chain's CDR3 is CASSPLAGSLEEQYF. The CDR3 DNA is TGTGCCAGCTCACCACTAGCGGGTTCCCTAGAGGAGCAGTACTTC.

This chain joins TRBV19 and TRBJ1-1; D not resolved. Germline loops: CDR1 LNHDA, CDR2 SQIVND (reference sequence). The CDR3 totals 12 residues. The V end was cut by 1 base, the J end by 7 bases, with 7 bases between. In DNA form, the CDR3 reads TGTGCCAGTAGTATAGGAAAACTTGAAGCTTTCTTT. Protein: CASSIGKLEAFF.

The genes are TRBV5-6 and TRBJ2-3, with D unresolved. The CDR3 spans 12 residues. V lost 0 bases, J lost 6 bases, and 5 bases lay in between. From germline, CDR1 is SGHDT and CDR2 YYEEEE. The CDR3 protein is CASSLGSDTQYF. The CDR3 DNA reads TGTGCCAGCAGCTTGGGTTCGGATACGCAGTATTTT.

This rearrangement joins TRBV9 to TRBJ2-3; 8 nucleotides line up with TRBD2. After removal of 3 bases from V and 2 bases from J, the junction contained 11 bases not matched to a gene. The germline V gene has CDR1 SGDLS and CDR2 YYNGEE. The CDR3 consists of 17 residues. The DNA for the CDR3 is TGTGCCAGCAGCGGAGAGCGGGGGCTGTTCATCACAGATACGCAGTATTTT. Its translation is CASSGERGLFITDTQYF.